What follows are 20 T cell receptor beta chains derived from one specimen sequenced in a study of cytomegalovirus exposure and HLA in healthy donors. Primers: 60 Vbeta forward and 13 Jbeta reverse. The protocol was immunoSEQ multiplex PCR, while the TCRdb copy is restricted to in-frame clones and leaves out a portion. The sample lists roughly 170,000 clones, 84% seen once, with 0.8% to 1.3% in the top ten. The specimen sequenced was PBMCs. The receptors here all came from a man aged 25-45 years in good health and CMV-seronegative.

This chain joins TRBV10-3 and TRBJ2-7, with TRBD1 as a possible D gene (6 bases). V lost 7 bases and J lost 1, with 20 bases in between. CDR1 ENHRY and CDR2 SYGVKD come from the germline V gene. This CDR3 spans 16 amino acids. The CDR3 spells CAIIFIRDTRSYEQYF. The CDR3 coding sequence is TGTGCCATCATTTTTATTCGGGACACGAGATCCTACGAGCAGTACTTC.

The chain has TRBV27 and TRBJ1-1, with D possibly matching TRBD1 (5 bases). The CDR3 loop spans 15 amino acids. CDR1 is MNHEY and CDR2 is SMNVEV in the germline V gene (reference sequence). The V end was cut by 6 bases, the J end by 4 bases, with 18 bases between. The CDR3 DNA is TGTGCCAGCAGCCCTGGGGGGAGGCTGGTCACTGAAGCTTTCTTT. Protein sequence: CASSPGGRLVTEAFF.

The chain has TRBV27 and TRBJ2-3; D may be TRBD1 (5 bases). Per germline, CDR1 MNHEY and CDR2 SMNVEV (reference sequence). Trimming cost V 3 bases and J 4 bases, with 20 bases left between them. The CDR3 covers 17 residues. The CDR3 is CASSFGPQGWGPDTQYF. The CDR3 coding sequence is TGTGCCAGCAGTTTTGGGCCGCAGGGTTGGGGCCCAGATACGCAGTATTTT.

The chain combines TRBV30 with TRBJ2-1; TRBD2 aligns across 11 bases. This CDR3 is 14 amino acids long. The J segment lost 2 bases and the V segment lost 4 bases, leaving 1 base of the junction unmatched. Germline values: CDR1 GTSNPN, CDR2 SVGIG (reference sequence). CDR3: CAWTSGRTYNEQFF. The CDR3 DNA follows: TGTGCCTGGACTAGCGGGAGGACCTACAATGAGCAGTTCTTC. Full variable domain (outside the CDR3, taken from reference TRBV30 and TRBJ2-1): SQTIHQWPATLVQPVGSPLSLECTVEGTSNPNLYWYRQAAGRGLQLLFYSVGIGQISSEVPQNLSASRPQDRQFILSSKKLLLSDSGFYLCAWTSGRTYNEQFFGPGTRLTVL.

V and J are TRBV2 and TRBJ1-2; possibly TRBD1 for D (5 bases). From germline, CDR1 is SNHLY and CDR2 FYNNEI. The CDR3 loop spans 12 amino acids. Trimming left V 4 bases short and J 5 bases short, with 8 bases between. The CDR3 DNA reads TGTGCCAGCAGTGGGGAGGGGTATGGCTACACCTTC. Amino acid sequence: CASSGEGYGYTF. Full variable domain (remainder filled in from reference TRBV2 and TRBJ1-2): EPEVTQTPSHQVTQMGQEVILRCVPISNHLYFYWYRQILGQKVEFLVSFYNNEISEKSEIFDDQFSVERPDGSNFTLKIRSTKLEDSAMYFCASSGEGYGYTFGSGTRLTVV.

The chain has TRBV11-3 and TRBJ2-7, with TRBD2 matching 10 bases. In germline, CDR1 is SGHNT, CDR2 YENEEA. This CDR3 is 16 amino acids long. After removal of 1 base from V and 0 bases from J, the junction contained 3 bases not matched to a gene. CDR3 protein: CASSLVGTSVSYEQYF. CDR3 coding DNA: TGTGCCAGCAGCTTAGTTGGGACTAGCGTCTCCTACGAGCAGTACTTC.

This clone has only one observation. The chain combines TRBV11-3 with TRBJ1-5; D uncertain. V shed 8 bases and J shed 0 bases, with 8 bases lying between them. Germline assignment: CDR1 SGHNT and CDR2 YENEEA. This CDR3 has 13 residues. The CDR3 sequence: CASARDSNQPQHF. CDR3 coding DNA: TGTGCCAGCGCACGGGATAGCAATCAGCCCCAGCATTTT.

The V and J genes are TRBV2 and TRBJ2-7; D is unclear. In germline, CDR1 is SNHLY, CDR2 FYNNEI. The V and J ends lost 4 bases and 1 base respectively, with 11 bases between them. This CDR3 region has 14 residues. In nucleotides, the CDR3 is TGTGCCAGCAGTGGGAATCAGGCTTCCTACGAGCAGTACTTC. Translated: CASSGNQASYEQYF.

The chain joins TRBV5-1 to TRBJ2-3; 9 bases fit TRBD2. CDR1 SGHRS and CDR2 YFSETQ come from the germline V gene. After removal of 5 bases from V and 5 bases from J, the junction contained 9 bases not matched to a gene. This CDR3 region has 15 residues. The CDR3 region has the DNA TGCGCCAGCAGGTTGACTAGCGGCCCAGGAGATACGCAGTATTTT. This encodes CASRLTSGPGDTQYF.

The chain couples TRBV20-1 to TRBJ1-3; no clear D gene. Trimming took off 3 bases at V and 6 bases at J, with 6 bases between the two ends. This CDR3 is built from 11 residues. The germline gives CDR1 DFQATT, CDR2 SNEGSKA (reference sequence). The CDR3 protein is CSARRANTIYF. CDR3 in DNA: TGCAGTGCTAGGAGGGCAAACACCATATATTTT.

V usage is TRBV14 and J usage is TRBJ2-1; a weak D match, TRBD1 (5 bases). CDR3 length: 12 amino acids. Trimming shortened V by 4 bases and J by 7 bases, and 8 bases separated the two germline ends. Per germline, CDR1 SGHDN and CDR2 FVKESK. The chain's CDR3 is CASSPTANEQFF. In DNA form, the CDR3 reads TGTGCCAGCAGCCCGACAGCAAATGAGCAGTTCTTC.

V and J are TRBV7-3 and TRBJ2-5; D possibly corresponds to TRBD2 (5 bases). Germline-derived CDR1 and CDR2 are SGHTA and FQGTGA. V shed 5 bases and J shed 5 bases, with 12 bases lying between them. The CDR3 covers 13 residues. The CDR3 protein is CASSLWGAETQYF. As DNA, the CDR3 is TGTGCCAGCAGCCTTTGGGGAGCGGAGACCCAGTACTTC. Using reference TRBV7-3 and TRBJ2-5 for the parts outside the CDR3, the full variable domain is GAGVSQTPSNKVTEKGKYVELRCDPISGHTALYWYRQSLGQGPEFLIYFQGTGAADDSGLPNDRFFAVRPEGSVSTLKIQRTERGDSAVYLCASSLWGAETQYFGPGTRLLVL.

CDR3 nucleotide sequence: TGTGCCAGCTCACCCCTAGCGGGAGCTTCCTACAATGAGCAGTTCTTC. This gives the protein CASSPLAGASYNEQFF. The chain combines TRBV18 with TRBJ2-1; TRBD2 matches at 10 bases. From germline, CDR1 is KGHSH and CDR2 LQKENI. J lost 1 base, V lost 3 bases, and 3 bases had no gene match. The CDR3 totals 16 residues. The full variable domain, completed using reference TRBV18 and TRBJ2-1, is NAGVMQNPRHLVRRRGQEARLRCSPMKGHSHVYWYRQLPEEGLKFMVYLQKENIIDESGMPKERFSAEFPKEGPSILRIQQVVRGDSAAYFCASSPLAGASYNEQFFGPGTRLTVL.

V is TRBV9 and J is TRBJ2-7, with no clear D. Trimming took 0 bases from V and 3 from J, leaving 7 bases between them. There are 13 residues in the CDR3. Germline V gene sequence: CDR1 SGDLS, CDR2 YYNGEE. The CDR3 DNA follows: TGTGCCAGCAGCGTAGACGTCGGCTACGAGCAGTACTTC. Translating it yields CASSVDVGYEQYF.

The chain is built from TRBV4-3 and TRBJ2-3, with 8 bases that match TRBD2. The J segment lost 11 bases and the V segment lost 0 bases, leaving 7 bases of the junction unmatched. The CDR3 spans 14 residues. Per germline, CDR1 LGHNA and CDR2 YSLEER. CDR3 region: CASSQDLRAGGQYF. CDR3 sequence (DNA): TGCGCCAGCAGCCAAGATCTGAGGGCGGGAGGGCAGTATTTT.

Of note for this clone: Additional DNA sequences in this sample encode the identical CDR3. This CDR3 reads CASSPSPGREYGYTF. The CDR3 region has the DNA TGTGCCAGCAGCCCATCTCCGGGTCGTGAATATGGCTACACCTTC. The chain recombines TRBV9 with TRBJ1-2; D is uncertain. V was pared by 4 bases and J by 5 bases, with 18 bases between. CDR1 and CDR2 (germline): SGDLS, YYNGEE. This CDR3 contains 15 residues.

The rearrangement joins TRBV19 to TRBJ2-1, with D perhaps TRBD1 (5 bases). The CDR3 is 14 amino acids. The germline V gene encodes CDR1 LNHDA and CDR2 SQIVND (reference sequence). The V end was cut by 5 bases, the J end by 5 bases, with 13 bases between. CDR3 sequence (DNA): TGTGCCAGTAGTTGGTGGGGCCGTGACAATGAGCAGTTCTTC. Protein sequence: CASSWWGRDNEQFF.

This chain uses TRBV4-2 with TRBJ2-5; possible D gene TRBD2, 6 bases. The CDR3 is made up of 15 amino acids. Looked up from germline, CDR1 is LGHNA and CDR2 is YNFKEQ. V lost 3 bases, J lost 2 bases, and 13 bases lay in between. CDR3 bases: TGTGCCAGCAGCCAGCGGGACGAGGGACAAGAGACCCAGTACTTC. Translation gives CASSQRDEGQETQYF.

J is TRBJ2-1 and V is TRBV18; 11 bases are a match to TRBD2. Trimming removed 4 bases from V and 7 bases from J; junction bases left unmatched: 6. Germline-derived CDR1 and CDR2 are KGHSH and LQKENI. CDR3 length: 15 amino acids. CDR3 amino acids: CASSLAGGPFNEQFF. CDR3 coding DNA: TGTGCCAGCTCACTAGCGGGAGGGCCTTTTAATGAGCAGTTCTTC.

This rearrangement joins TRBV11-1 to TRBJ2-7; 11 nucleotides agree with TRBD2. The CDR3 extends over 16 amino acids. V shed 4 bases, J shed 2 bases, and the junction held 7 bases outside the gene matches. Germline CDR1 and CDR2: SGHAT and FQDESV (reference sequence). CDR3 amino acids: CASSSTTSGITYEQYF. The CDR3 coding sequence is TGTGCCAGCAGCTCAACGACTAGCGGGATAACCTACGAGCAGTACTTC.